This T cell receptor (beta chain) stems from a study of blood T cell repertoires in COVID-19. For the study at large: Sites in the United States, Italy and Spain provided acute and convalescent COVID-19 samples. Sources were T cells, B-cell-depleted T cells, or PBMCs; the material itself was cDNA or gDNA.

Original methodology: Reference gene primer amplification yielded estimated nucleated cell counts. Assay: immunoSEQ multiplex PCR; the TCRdb copy retains only in-frame clones and omits some. V, J and clone size derive from that table, while D and trimming were established from the DNA sequence. Found here are some 180,000 clones, approximately 88% of them singletons; the top ten hold about 7%. Germline lookup yields CDR1 MNHEY and CDR2 SMNVEV (reference sequence). Trimming pared 7 bases from V and 3 bases from J, leaving 11 bases between. This CDR3 is 13 amino acids long. Source material: peripheral blood. The sequence was obtained from a middle-aged woman with COVID-19, enrolled during active disease. The chain couples TRBV27 to TRBJ2-3, with D maybe TRBD1 (6 bases). CDR3 sequence: CASNRGSTDTQYF. The CDR3 nucleotides are TGTGCCAGCAATAGGGGGTCGACAGATACGCAGTATTTT.